This T cell receptor beta chain was sequenced during a study of cytomegalovirus exposure and HLA in healthy donors. Findings of the study overall: 164 TCR beta chains were listed as cytomegalovirus-associated. For cytomegalovirus status, the classifier reportedly gave diagnoses with high specificity and sensitivity. Being productive about 87% or about 30% of the time was typical of most TCR beta V segments in an earlier analysis.

To note about this clone: The antigen is unknown.

The PCR was carried out with 60 Vbeta primers and 13 Jbeta primers. Here immunoSEQ multiplex PCR was the method, and the copy in TCRdb shows in-frame clones only, minus some. Of about 140,000 clones in the sample, about 80% were seen once. Trimming at V came to 1 base and at J to 3 bases, leaving 2 bases not matched to a gene. The CDR3 spans 15 residues. In germline, CDR1 is SGHTA, CDR2 FQGNSA. The chain has TRBV7-2 and TRBJ2-1; 8 bases are shared with TRBD2. The clonotype was recovered from a woman aged 40 to 50 in good health and CMV-seronegative. Material for sequencing was PBMCs. The CDR3 bases are TGTGCCAGCAGCTTAGAGCGGGGGAACTACAATGAGCAGTTCTTC. Translated: CASSLERGNYNEQFF.